The clone carrying this T cell receptor beta chain was found once. From germline, CDR1 is MDHEN and CDR2 SYDVKM. V dropped 7 bases and J dropped 2 bases, with 12 bases sitting between them. This CDR3 contains 14 residues. Clones were read by immunoSEQ multiplex PCR, and TCRdb kept only the in-frame ones, dropping some. The top ten hold 2.8% of the sample, which has tens of thousands of clones, 80% to 90% seen once. The data were obtained in a study of blood T cell repertoires in COVID-19. Overall study: Italy, Spain and the United States were the sources of the convalescent and acute COVID-19 samples.

This receptor was identified in a human donor in a cohort sampled during active COVID-19. This chain joins TRBV28 and TRBJ1-3; D gene uncertain. Input material: peripheral blood. The DNA for the CDR3 is TGTGCCAGCACCGCCGGAGCGGCTGGAAACACCATATATTTT. This sequence encodes CASTAGAAGNTIYF.